Listed here is a single TCR beta chain. Generated by immunoSEQ multiplex PCR, the TCRdb table keeps only in-frame clones and is missing some. Of 360,000 or so clones listed, over 85% were seen once; the top ten hold approximately 1.5%. Adults between about 18 and 95 years of age took part from more than 20 US areas. Clinical history as reported by participants underpinned cohort assignment. Recovered participants had two consecutive negative NP/OP PCR tests, healthcare professional clearance, or symptom resolution. CDR3 length: 14 residues. Per germline, CDR1 SGHRS and CDR2 YFSETQ. The V end lost 4 bases, the J end lost 6 bases, and 13 bases lay between the germline ends. This sample was included in a study of blood T cell repertoires in COVID-19. Overall study context: Samples taken during acute and convalescent COVID-19 were collected in the United States, Italy and Spain.

The clonotype comes from a woman aged 30 to 39 who had recovered from COVID-19. Sequenced input: PBMCs or T cells enriched from blood (not recorded which). V is TRBV5-1 and J is TRBJ1-4; the D gene is possibly TRBD1 (5 bases). CDR3 DNA sequence: TGCGCCAGCAGCCGTTCCGGGACTGATGAAAAACTGTTTTTT. Translation: CASSRSGTDEKLFF.